This T cell receptor beta chain was observed in a study of T-cell reconstitution after alpha-beta-depleted transplantation in children. Preparation of the TCRbeta library used unique molecular identifiers. TCRdb used MiXCR to reprocess the PCR reads, holding one entry per CDR3 protein. The sample lists 200,000 to 250,000 distinct CDR3 sequences; 7% to 9% were seen once. V dropped 6 bases and J dropped 0 bases, with 16 bases sitting between them. The CDR3 runs 16 residues. The sequence was collected from a male patient between 2 and 9 years old who had a stem cell transplant for acute myeloid leukemia, so the T cells may come from the graft donor. The chain uses TRBV12-3 or TRBV12-4 and TRBJ2-3, with D perhaps matching TRBD1 or TRBD2 (5 bases each). Sequenced material: PBMCs, mostly from graft donor cells, taken 360 days after TCRalphabeta/CD19-depleted stem cell transplant. CDR3 DNA sequence: TGTGCCAGCAGCTACTCGGGGCTGCCAAGCACAGATACGCAGTATTTT. Translating gives CASSYSGLPSTDTQYF.